The 32 T cell receptor beta chains below were found in one sample sequenced in a study of blood T cell repertoires in COVID-19 (dated by TCRdb to 2020 to 2022). The library relied on the immunoSEQ multiplex PCR assay. The table was pulled from immuneACCESS by TCRdb, which kept in-frame rearrangements only. Such tables lose some clones; where checked, under half of the loss comes from unresolved V genes, and the rest has no known cause. The sample table contains 300,000 or so clones; only one count was recorded for roughly 90% of them. Roughly 6.7% of the sample goes to the ten largest clones. Material: peripheral blood. The origin of the receptors is a man younger than 30 who had recovered from COVID-19.

This clone was seen more than once but under ten times. The V gene is TRBV7-9, the J gene TRBJ1-6; D is possibly TRBD1 (5 bases). The CDR3 runs to 14 residues. Germline lookup yields CDR1 SEHNR and CDR2 FQNEAQ (reference sequence). Trimming pared 1 base from V and 5 bases from J, leaving 6 bases between. The CDR3, as DNA: TGTGCCAGCAGCTTAGAGGGGAATAATTCACCCCTCCACTTT. Protein product: CASSLEGNNSPLHF. Combining the CDR3 with reference TRBV7-9 and TRBJ1-6 gives the whole variable domain DTGVSQNPRHKITKRGQNVTFRCDPISEHNRLYWYRQTLGQGPEFLTYFQNEAQLEKSRLLSDRFSAERPKGSFSTLEIQRTEQGDSAMYLCASSLEGNNSPLHFGNGTRLTVT.

The chain employs TRBV7-6 and TRBJ2-1; 8 nucleotides align to TRBD2. V lost 1 base, J lost 1 base, and 15 bases stayed unmatched. Germline lookup yields CDR1 SGHVS and CDR2 FNYEAQ. The CDR3 totals 20 residues. CDR3 DNA sequence: TGTGCCAGCAGCTTAGATCCTAGCGGGCTAACCTGGAGATCCTACAATGAGCAGTTCTTC. Translation: CASSLDPSGLTWRSYNEQFF.

The chain has TRBV12-5 and TRBJ2-3; the D gene is possibly TRBD1 (5 bases). V was cut by 7 bases and J by 0 bases, with 14 bases left in between. The CDR3 sequence is 15 residues long. The germline V gene has CDR1 LGHNT and CDR2 FRNRAP. The CDR3 DNA sequence: TGTGCTAGTGTTAGGGGCGAATTCAGCACAGATACGCAGTATTTT. Encoded protein: CASVRGEFSTDTQYF. Using reference TRBV12-5 and TRBJ2-3 for the parts outside the CDR3, the full variable domain is DARVTQTPRHKVTEMGQEVTMRCQPILGHNTVFWYRQTMMQGLELLAYFRNRAPLDDSGMPKDRFSAEMPDATLATLKIQPSEPRDSAVYFCASVRGEFSTDTQYFGPGTRLTVL.

V and J are TRBV7-6 and TRBJ1-1, with D possibly being TRBD1 (5 bases). The CDR3 loop spans 13 amino acids. Germline CDR1 reads SGHVS; CDR2 reads FNYEAQ. V was pared by 6 bases and J by 4 bases, with 12 bases between. CDR3 in DNA: TGTGCCAGCAGAGAAGGGGTCTCCACTGAAGCTTTCTTT. Translation: CASREGVSTEAFF. The whole variable domain, filled in from reference TRBV7-6 and TRBJ1-1, reads GAGVSQSPRYKVTKRGQDVALRCDPISGHVSLYWYRQALGQGPEFLTYFNYEAQQDKSGLPNDRFSAERPEGSISTLTIQRTEQRDSAMYRCASREGVSTEAFFGQGTRLTVV.

This sequence joins TRBV9 and TRBJ2-3, with 11 bases lining up with TRBD2. The CDR3 length is 17 residues. V shed 3 bases and J 3 bases; nucleotides not matched to a gene: 9. The germline gives CDR1 SGDLS, CDR2 YYNGEE. CDR3 in amino acids: CASSERTGTSGTDTQYF. CDR3 sequence (DNA): TGTGCCAGCAGCGAAAGGACGGGGACTAGCGGAACAGATACGCAGTATTTT.

The rearrangement uses TRBV6-5 and TRBJ1-6; D might be TRBD1 (5 bases). CDR3 size: 15 residues. Germline V CDR1 and CDR2: MNHEY, SVGAGI. V dropped 0 bases and J dropped 14 bases, with 17 bases sitting between them. The CDR3 region has the DNA TGTGCCAGCAGTTACTCGACAAACCCCATAGGGGCCCTCCACTTT. It codes for CASSYSTNPIGALHF.

V and J are TRBV6-2 or TRBV6-3 and TRBJ1-1, with D uncertain. The CDR3 sequence is 13 residues long. Deletions cut 6 bases from V and 3 bases from J, with 11 bases between. Germline assignment: CDR1 MNHEY and CDR2 SVGEGT. This chain's CDR3 is CASSPPQYTEAFF. CDR3 in DNA: TGTGCCAGCAGCCCCCCGCAGTACACTGAAGCTTTCTTT.

The rearrangement uses TRBV2 and TRBJ1-5, with 7 bases matching TRBD1. The CDR3 is made up of 13 amino acids. CDR1 and CDR2 from the germline V gene are SNHLY and FYNNEI. V trimming: 8 bases; J trimming: 4 bases; junction bases outside the gene matches: 5. CDR3 in amino acids: CASGVTGNQPQHF. Here the CDR3 DNA reads TGTGCCAGCGGGGTGACAGGGAATCAGCCCCAGCATTTT. Based on the CDR3 plus reference TRBV2 and TRBJ1-5, the full variable domain is EPEVTQTPSHQVTQMGQEVILRCVPISNHLYFYWYRQILGQKVEFLVSFYNNEISEKSEIFDDQFSVERPDGSNFTLKIRSTKLEDSAMYFCASGVTGNQPQHFGDGTRLSIL.

J is TRBJ1-1 and V is TRBV20-1, with a possible D match to TRBD1 (5 bases). Trimming took 7 bases from V and 11 from J, leaving 14 bases between them. Germline-derived CDR1 and CDR2 are DFQATT and SNEGSKA (reference sequence). The CDR3 loop spans 10 amino acids. For the CDR3, the DNA is TGCAGTGTACAACAGGTGGAGGCTTTCTTT. Amino acids: CSVQQVEAFF.

On this clone: Other nucleotide sequences in the sample specify the same CDR3. The V call is TRBV19, the J call TRBJ2-1; D not resolved. Trimming took off 5 bases at V and 9 bases at J, with 11 bases between the two ends. This CDR3 spans 12 amino acids. Germline V CDR1 and CDR2: LNHDA, SQIVND (reference sequence). This chain's CDR3 is CASSPRLAEQFF. DNA for the CDR3: TGTGCCAGTAGTCCCCGTTTGGCTGAGCAGTTCTTC.

This clone came up a few times. The genes are TRBV5-1 and TRBJ2-2; 10 bases match TRBD1. The junction had 5 bases not matched to a gene; V was cut back by 7 bases and J by 5 bases. CDR1 SGHRS and CDR2 YFSETQ come from the germline V gene. The CDR3 has 14 residues. The CDR3 nucleotides are TGCGCCAGCTCCCGGGACAGGGGAACCGGGGAGCTGTTTTTT. Amino acid sequence: CASSRDRGTGELFF.

This sequence joins TRBV2 and TRBJ1-4, with D perhaps TRBD1 (5 bases). V lost 1 base to trimming and J lost 5 bases, with 8 bases between them. CDR3 length: 14 amino acids. From germline, CDR1 is SNHLY and CDR2 FYNNEI. The CDR3: CASSEGTLNEKLFF. CDR3 nucleotide sequence: TGTGCCAGCAGTGAAGGGACACTCAATGAAAAACTGTTTTTT.

The chain employs TRBV6-5 and TRBJ1-5; no clear D. Between the trimmed V and J ends, which lost 6 bases and 3 bases, there was a span of 9 bases. Germline-derived CDR1 and CDR2 are MNHEY and SVGAGI. This CDR3 spans 13 amino acids. Here the CDR3 reads CASRAGINQPQHF. The CDR3 coding sequence is TGTGCCAGCAGGGCAGGCATCAATCAGCCCCAGCATTTT.

This clone has just one count. This chain links TRBV7-8 with TRBJ1-2; tentatively, D is TRBD1 (5 bases). CDR3 size: 14 residues. The V end was cut by 2 bases, the J end by 8 bases, with 15 bases between. The germline CDR1 and CDR2 sequences are SGHVS and FQNEAQ. As DNA, the CDR3 is TGTGCCAGCAGCTTATCCGGGCAGGGTACGGGCTACACCTTC. Protein product: CASSLSGQGTGYTF.

The chain joins TRBV5-1 to TRBJ2-5, with D possibly matching TRBD1 (6 bases). The CDR3 has 14 amino acids. The V gene's germline CDR1 is SGHRS and CDR2 YFSETQ. V was trimmed by 2 bases and J by 5 bases, leaving 13 bases between them. The CDR3 DNA is TGCGCCAGCAGCTTACCGGGACATTCGGAGACCCAGTACTTC. It specifies CASSLPGHSETQYF.

V is TRBV27 and J is TRBJ1-4; TRBD1 agrees at 8 bases. This CDR3 region has 16 residues. The germline V gene encodes CDR1 MNHEY and CDR2 SMNVEV (reference sequence). Unmatched junction bases numbered 10, after V lost 2 bases and J lost 8 bases. The CDR3: CASSLSLGQGGEKLFF. The DNA of the CDR3 is TGTGCCAGCAGTTTAAGCCTTGGACAGGGAGGCGAAAAACTGTTTTTT.

The rearrangement joins TRBV19 to TRBJ2-3, with a weak D call TRBD2 (6 bases). Between the trimmed V and J ends, which lost 0 bases and 0 bases, there was a span of 13 bases. Germline V gene data show CDR1 as LNHDA and CDR2 as SQIVND (reference sequence). CDR3 length equals 17 residues. CDR3 nucleotide sequence: TGTGCCAGTAGTATAGAAGGGAGGAGGACTAGCACAGATACGCAGTATTTT. This codes for CASSIEGRRTSTDTQYF.

The genes are TRBV5-1 and TRBJ2-7, with TRBD1 as a possible D gene (6 bases). In germline, CDR1 is SGHRS, CDR2 YFSETQ. This CDR3 contains 14 residues. Trimming shortened V by 0 bases and J by 7 bases, and 14 bases separated the two germline ends. The CDR3 spells CASSLARTVGEQYF. DNA for the CDR3: TGCGCCAGCAGCTTGGCCAGGACAGTCGGTGAGCAGTACTTC.

The chain recombines TRBV27 with TRBJ1-4, with D hard to call. Trimming removed 5 bases from V and 10 bases from J, with 23 bases in between. Germline V gene sequence: CDR1 MNHEY, CDR2 SMNVEV (reference sequence). The CDR3 contains 16 residues. The CDR3 loop is CASSPRLDVGRRKLFF. The CDR3, as DNA: TGTGCCAGCAGTCCACGCTTGGACGTGGGGAGGAGAAAACTGTTTTTT.

The rearrangement links TRBV7-9 to TRBJ2-3; 7 bases align to TRBD2. Germline values: CDR1 SEHNR, CDR2 FQNEAQ (reference sequence). Trimming removed 4 bases from V and 11 bases from J; junction bases left unmatched: 6. CDR3 size: 12 residues. The CDR3 sequence is CASSYSGMGQYF. CDR3 bases: TGTGCCAGCAGCTACAGCGGGATGGGGCAGTATTTT.

The V and J genes are TRBV6-5 and TRBJ2-7; 10 bases are shared with TRBD2. Per the germline V gene, CDR1 is MNHEY and CDR2 is SVGAGI. The V segment lost 0 bases and the J segment 4 bases; nucleotides outside the gene matches: 3. This CDR3 contains 15 residues. This CDR3 is CASSYSKAGGYEQYF. Here the CDR3 DNA reads TGTGCCAGCAGTTACTCCAAAGCGGGAGGGTACGAGCAGTACTTC.

The chain joins TRBV2 to TRBJ2-5, with 7 bases aligning to TRBD1. Germline CDR1 reads SNHLY; CDR2 reads FYNNEI. The junction had 14 bases not matched to a gene; V was cut back by 8 bases and J by 5 bases. This CDR3 has 15 residues. CDR3 loop: CASQRPRQGRETQYF. In nucleotides, the CDR3 is TGTGCCAGCCAAAGACCCCGACAGGGTCGGGAGACCCAGTACTTC.

This clone was seen just once. This chain uses TRBV27 with TRBJ1-5; 7 bases line up with TRBD1. Germline loops: CDR1 MNHEY, CDR2 SMNVEV (reference sequence). The CDR3 runs 16 residues. Trimming took 4 bases from V and 0 from J; bases not matched to a gene: 6. Here the CDR3 DNA reads TGTGCCAGCAGTTCCACAGGGGTGTATAGCAATCAGCCCCAGCATTTT. Amino acids: CASSSTGVYSNQPQHF.

The V and J genes are TRBV13 and TRBJ2-7, with 7 bases fitting TRBD2. CDR3 length: 16 amino acids. In germline, CDR1 is PRHDT, CDR2 FYEKMQ (reference sequence). V was pared by 6 bases and J by 4 bases, with 15 bases of the junction left unmatched. DNA of the CDR3: TGTGCCAGCAGACAGACCGCGACTAGCCGGGGATACGAGCAGTACTTC. Amino acid sequence: CASRQTATSRGYEQYF.

The chain couples TRBV6-6 to TRBJ2-7, with 10 bases fitting TRBD2. Germline assignment: CDR1 MNHNY and CDR2 SVGAGI (reference sequence). After removal of 4 bases from V and 0 bases from J, the junction contained 0 bases not matched to a gene. The CDR3 contains 14 residues. CDR3: CASSWTSGSYEQYF. CDR3 DNA sequence: TGTGCCAGCAGTTGGACTAGCGGCTCCTACGAGCAGTACTTC.

This chain connects TRBV7-3 to TRBJ2-6; D is perhaps TRBD1 (6 bases). Trimming took off 5 bases at V and 2 bases at J, with 10 bases between the two ends. CDR3 length: 15 amino acids. The germline gives CDR1 SGHTA, CDR2 FQGTGA. The CDR3 loop is CASSRQVAGANVLTF. The CDR3 nucleotides read TGTGCCAGCAGCCGACAGGTTGCTGGGGCCAACGTCCTGACTTTC.

V and J are TRBV19 and TRBJ2-3; the match to TRBD2 covers 8 bases. Germline V CDR1 and CDR2: LNHDA, SQIVND (reference sequence). There are 16 residues in the CDR3. The trim removed 3 bases at V and 0 bases at J, leaving 5 bases unmatched. The CDR3: CASSIASGLSTDTQYF. The CDR3 nucleotides read TGTGCCAGTAGTATTGCTAGCGGGCTTAGCACAGATACGCAGTATTTT.

This sequence joins TRBV3-1 (or the pseudogene TRBV3-2) and TRBJ1-2, with D perhaps matching TRBD1 (6 bases). This CDR3 is 14 amino acids long. Germline V gene sequence: CDR1 LGHDT, CDR2 YNNKEL (reference sequence). V was clipped by 3 bases and J by 7 bases, with 15 bases between them. The CDR3, as DNA: TGTGCCAGCAGCCACTCGGAACAGGGTGTTGGCTACACCTTC. Its protein product is CASSHSEQGVGYTF.

The chain combines TRBV5-6 with TRBJ1-1, with TRBD1 as a possible D gene (6 bases). The germline CDR1 and CDR2 sequences are SGHDT and YYEEEE. V was clipped by 5 bases and J by 4 bases, with 12 bases between them. The length of the CDR3 is 13 residues. The CDR3 sequence is CASSIQGTTEAFF. The CDR3 DNA follows: TGTGCCAGCAGTATACAGGGTACCACTGAAGCTTTCTTT.

The chain links TRBV9 to TRBJ2-7, with D possibly matching TRBD1 (5 bases). Per germline, CDR1 SGDLS and CDR2 YYNGEE. The length of the CDR3 is 14 residues. With 0 bases removed from V and 0 bases from J, the gap between germline ends came to 7 bases. Here the CDR3 DNA reads TGTGCCAGCAGCGTAGGGACAACCTCCTACGAGCAGTACTTC. Its translation: CASSVGTTSYEQYF. The variable domain in full, with the rest retrieved from reference TRBV9 and TRBJ2-7, is DSGVTQTPKHLITATGQRVTLRCSPRSGDLSVYWYQQSLDQGLQFLIQYYNGEERAKGNILERFSAQQFPDLHSELNLSSLELGDSALYFCASSVGTTSYEQYFGPGTRLTVT.

This clone came up a few times. V is TRBV30 and J is TRBJ1-1; TRBD1 might be the D (5 bases). The V gene's germline CDR1 is GTSNPN and CDR2 SVGIG (reference sequence). V was cut by 2 bases and J by 13 bases, with 17 bases left in between. The CDR3 contains 12 residues. The CDR3 loop is CAWSPIGVVFFF. The CDR3 nucleotides are TGTGCCTGGAGTCCAATAGGGGTCGTTTTTTTCTTT.

The V gene is TRBV28, the J gene TRBJ2-7; 11 positions match TRBD2. Germline V CDR1 and CDR2: MDHEN, SYDVKM. After removal of 7 bases from V and 6 bases from J, the junction contained 5 bases not matched to a gene. The CDR3 is 13 residues long. This CDR3 reads CASNSGGAREQYF. CDR3 nucleotides: TGTGCCAGCAATAGCGGGGGGGCCCGCGAGCAGTACTTC.